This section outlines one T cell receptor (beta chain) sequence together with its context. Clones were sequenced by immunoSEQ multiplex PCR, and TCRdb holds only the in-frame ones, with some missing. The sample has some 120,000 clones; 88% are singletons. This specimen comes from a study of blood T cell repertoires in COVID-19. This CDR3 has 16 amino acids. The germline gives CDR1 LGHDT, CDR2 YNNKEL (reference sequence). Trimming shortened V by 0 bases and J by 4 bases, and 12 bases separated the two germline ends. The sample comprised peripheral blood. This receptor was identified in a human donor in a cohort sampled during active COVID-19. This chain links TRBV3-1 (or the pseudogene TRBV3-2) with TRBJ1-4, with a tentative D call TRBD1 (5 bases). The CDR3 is CASSQDVTDDNEKLFF. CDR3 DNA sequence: TGTGCCAGCAGCCAAGATGTGACAGACGATAATGAAAAACTGTTTTTT.